A selection of T cell receptor beta chains follows, all from one sample in a study of CD8 T cells in Susac syndrome. From the immunoSEQ multiplex PCR reads, TCRdb called clonotypes with MiXCR, one entry per CDR3 protein. The table lists approximately 300,000 distinct CDR3 sequences, around 91% of them singletons. Material for sequencing was CD8+ T cells from PBMCs. The receptors were gathered from a human donor with multiple sclerosis. Each CDR3 is given with its conserved first and last residue. The D gene is left open where the match is weak. Some rows have no size entry. The others give once, few or many, or a class for an expanded clone.

clone size,J gene,D gene,V gene,CDR3 DNA,CDR3 protein
-,TRBJ2-1,TRBD2,TRBV30,TGTGCCTGGAGTATCGGACTAGCGGGAGTAGGCAATGAGCAGTTCTTC,CAWSIGLAGVGNEQFF
few,TRBJ2-5,TRBD2,TRBV12-3/TRBV12-4,TGTGCCAGCAGTTTAGCGCCCGGGGGAGGGCAGGAGACCCAGTACTTC,CASSLAPGGGQETQYF
-,TRBJ2-1,-,TRBV12-3/TRBV12-4,TGTGCCAGCAGTCTTCTGGGGGGAACCTACAATGAGCAGTTCTTC,CASSLLGGTYNEQFF
-,TRBJ2-6,-,TRBV3-1,TGTGCCAGCAGCCAAGTTGCGGGCTCTGGGGCCAACGTCCTGACTTTC,CASSQVAGSGANVLTF
-,TRBJ2-5,TRBD2,TRBV6-5,TGTGCCAGCAGTTATGGGCTAGCGGGGGGGCATGTGCCGACCCAGTACTTC,CASSYGLAGGHVPTQYF
few,TRBJ2-1,-,TRBV7-6,TGTGCCAGCAGCTTAGGTGGCGGGGCGTACAATGAGCAGTTCTTC,CASSLGGGAYNEQFF
-,TRBJ2-7,TRBD1,TRBV7-9,TGTGCCAGCAGACAGGGGGGATACTACGAGCAGTACTTC,CASRQGGYYEQYF
-,TRBJ2-2,TRBD1,TRBV6-2/TRBV6-3,TGTGCCAGAACAGGGGAGCCCGGGGAGCTGTTTTTT,CARTGEPGELFF
-,TRBJ2-2,-,TRBV7-9,TGTGCCGGTTCCGCGGCCAACACCGGGGAGCTGTTTTTT,CAGSAANTGELFF
-,TRBJ1-5,-,TRBV27,TGTGCCAGCAGTTTATTTGGGTCAGCTCAGCCCCAGCATTTT,CASSLFGSAQPQHF
once,TRBJ2-7,-,TRBV14,TGTGCCAGCAGCCAAGAGCAGGGCCTCTCCTACGAGCAGTACTTC,CASSQEQGLSYEQYF
once,TRBJ2-1,TRBD2,TRBV19,TGTGCCAGTAGTATAGTCGGGGGGGGCCGCAATGAGCAGTTCTTC,CASSIVGGGRNEQFF
-,TRBJ2-1,-,TRBV7-9,TGTGCCAGCAGCTTTCTAGCGTCCAATGAGCAGTTCTTC,CASSFLASNEQFF
-,TRBJ1-5,TRBD1,TRBV19,TGTGCCAGTACTGACTGGGGACAGGGCAATCAGCCCCAGCATTTT,CASTDWGQGNQPQHF
-,TRBJ1-6,TRBD1,TRBV18,TGTGCCAGCTCTCCTGAGGACAGGAGCTCCTATAATTCACCCCTCCACTTT,CASSPEDRSSYNSPLHF
-,TRBJ2-7,TRBD1,TRBV7-2,TGTGCCTGCCGGACAGGATTTTCCTACGAGCAGTACTTC,CACRTGFSYEQYF
-,TRBJ2-1,-,TRBV7-8,TGTGCCAGCAGCCTGGACCTATACAATGAGCAGTTCTTC,CASSLDLYNEQFF
-,TRBJ1-5,-,TRBV6-2/TRBV6-3,TGTGCCAGCAGTTACTCGGCAGTTCAGCCCCAGCATTTT,CASSYSAVQPQHF
-,TRBJ2-1,TRBD2,TRBV12-5,TGTGCTAGTGGTTCCCACTTGGCGGGAGCACCCAATGAGCAGTTCTTC,CASGSHLAGAPNEQFF
-,TRBJ1-1,-,TRBV30,TGTGCCTGGGAACCGAGTCCGGGGGGCCACACTGAAGCTTTCTTT,CAWEPSPGGHTEAFF
-,TRBJ2-1,-,TRBV4-3,TGCGCCAGCAGCCAAGACTCCCTGAATGAGCAGTTCTTC,CASSQDSLNEQFF
-,TRBJ2-2,TRBD2,TRBV18,TGTGCCAGCTCACCACCGTCTAGCGGGAACCCCGGGGAGCTGTTTTTT,CASSPPSSGNPGELFF
once,TRBJ1-4,-,TRBV12-3/TRBV12-4,TGTGCCAGCAGTAATACCTCGCCAGGGGTAACAACTAATGAAAAACTGTTTTTT,CASSNTSPGVTTNEKLFF
few,TRBJ2-7,-,TRBV6-2/TRBV6-3,TGTGCCAGCAGTTACTCTTCTGATTCCTACGAGCAGTACTTC,CASSYSSDSYEQYF
-,TRBJ2-7,-,TRBV6-2/TRBV6-3,TGTGCCAGCAGTTCTCCCGCGACTAGGTCCTCCTACGAGCAGTACTTC,CASSSPATRSSYEQYF
-,TRBJ2-2,TRBD2,TRBV7-2,TGTGCCAGCAGCTTACCGGGACTAGCGGCGAACACCGGGGAGCTGTTTTTT,CASSLPGLAANTGELFF
-,TRBJ2-3,-,TRBV2,TGTGCCAGCAGTGAAGGGCAGGGACAGTATTTT,CASSEGQGQYF
-,TRBJ2-6,TRBD1,TRBV5-4,TGTGCCGGGCAAGGGACAGGGAGGCCCTCTGGGGCCAACGTCCTGACTTTC,CAGQGTGRPSGANVLTF
-,TRBJ2-2,-,TRBV30,TGTGCCTGGAATACAGGGTTCTGGCCCGGGGAGCTGTTTTTT,CAWNTGFWPGELFF
-,TRBJ2-7,TRBD1,TRBV29-1,TGCAGCGTTGGACAGGGGCACTACGAGCAGTACTTC,CSVGQGHYEQYF
-,TRBJ2-7,-,TRBV29-1,TGCAGCGTTGCTAGGGACACCTCCTACGAGCAGTACTTC,CSVARDTSYEQYF
-,TRBJ1-1,TRBD1,TRBV6-1,TGTGCCAGCAGTCCGACAGGGGAGAACACTGAAGCTTTCTTT,CASSPTGENTEAFF
-,TRBJ2-1,TRBD2,TRBV11-2,TGTGCCAGCACCCTAGCGGGAGCTATGATTGAGCAGTTCTTC,CASTLAGAMIEQFF
-,TRBJ2-1,TRBD2,TRBV19,TGTGCCAGTAGTCGACTAGCGGAGTCCTACAATGAGCAGTTCTTC,CASSRLAESYNEQFF
few,TRBJ2-7,TRBD2,TRBV27,TGTGCCAGCAGTCCAGGGACTAGCGGGAAGAACGAGCAGTACTTC,CASSPGTSGKNEQYF
once,TRBJ2-3,TRBD1,TRBV24-1,TGTGCCACCAGTGAATTAGCCGCGGGACAGGGGGCAGATACGCAGTATTTT,CATSELAAGQGADTQYF
-,TRBJ2-7,TRBD1,TRBV20-1,TGCAGTGCTAGATCCTACGACAGGGGGCATCACGAGCAGTACTTC,CSARSYDRGHHEQYF
-,TRBJ2-5,TRBD2,TRBV4-2,TGTGCCAGCAGCCAAGATGCCACTAGCGGGGGTCATAAAACCCAGTACTTC,CASSQDATSGGHKTQYF
-,TRBJ2-3,-,TRBV19,TGTGCCAGTAGTATGGTTCACACAGATACGCAGTATTTT,CASSMVHTDTQYF
-,TRBJ1-5,-,TRBV6-2/TRBV6-3,TGTGCCAGCAGCACGGGACGGTTGAGCAATCAGCCCCAGCATTTT,CASSTGRLSNQPQHF
-,TRBJ2-5,-,TRBV2,TGTGCCAGCAGTGTAATATACCGGGAGACCCAGTACTTC,CASSVIYRETQYF
-,TRBJ2-5,TRBD1,TRBV27,TGTGCCAGCAGCAAAGGGGTTCCAGGGGGCCTCCAAGAGACCCAGTACTTC,CASSKGVPGGLQETQYF
-,TRBJ2-1,-,TRBV27,TGTGCCAGCAGTCTCCCGGGGGAGAGGTACAATGAGCAGTTCTTC,CASSLPGERYNEQFF
once,TRBJ2-1,TRBD2,TRBV27,TGTGCCAGCAGTCCCGGGGGGGGATGGGGCAATGAGCAGTTCTTC,CASSPGGGWGNEQFF
-,TRBJ2-5,TRBD1,TRBV29-1,TGCAGCGTTGGAAAGGGGGCAGGCCAAGAGACCCAGTACTTC,CSVGKGAGQETQYF
-,TRBJ2-7,TRBD1,TRBV18,TGTGCCAGCTCACCGACAGGGACCTACGAGCAGTACTTC,CASSPTGTYEQYF
-,TRBJ2-1,-,TRBV4-2,TGTGCCAGCAGCCAAGATGGGTCCCCACTATCCTCGGATGAGCAGTTCTTC,CASSQDGSPLSSDEQFF
-,TRBJ2-7,TRBD1,TRBV5-1,TGCGCCAGCAGGGACAGGGGCGAATACGAGCAGTACTTC,CASRDRGEYEQYF
once,TRBJ2-7,-,TRBV13,TGTGCCAGCAGCCCCCGGGGTAGTGTCCCTTACGAGCAGTACTTC,CASSPRGSVPYEQYF
few,TRBJ1-5,-,TRBV27,TGTGCCAGCAGTACGGGACCTGGTCTCCAGCATTTT,CASSTGPGLQHF
-,TRBJ2-7,TRBD1,TRBV6-5,TGTGCCAGCAGACAGGGGTCCCCCAACTACGAGCAGTACTTC,CASRQGSPNYEQYF
-,TRBJ2-7,-,TRBV6-2/TRBV6-3,TGTGCCAGCAGTTCAACCCATCAGGGCAGGGCCTACGAGCAGTACTTC,CASSSTHQGRAYEQYF
-,TRBJ1-2,-,TRBV5-1,TGCGCCAGCAGCTTTGGATCCTGGTTTGGGGTCGACTATGGCTACACCTTC,CASSFGSWFGVDYGYTF
-,TRBJ1-1,-,TRBV19,TGTGCCAGTGGGTGGGGGATAATGAACACTGAAGCTTTCTTT,CASGWGIMNTEAFF
-,TRBJ2-7,TRBD2,TRBV4-2,TGTGCCAGCAGCCACCGGACTAGCGGGTACGAGCAGTACTTC,CASSHRTSGYEQYF
-,TRBJ2-7,TRBD2,TRBV6-5,TGTGCCAGCAGCTTCACTAGCGGGGGGACTACCTACGAGCAGTACTTC,CASSFTSGGTTYEQYF
-,TRBJ2-7,-,TRBV4-1,TGCGCCAGCAGCCATGGTGGAGGCTACGAGCAGTACTTC,CASSHGGGYEQYF
-,TRBJ2-1,-,TRBV29-1,TGCAGCGTTGAAGATCCTGAGCAGTTCTTC,CSVEDPEQFF
-,TRBJ2-5,TRBD1,TRBV20-1,TGCAGTGCTAGCCGGGACAGGGACCTCGAGACCCAGTACTTC,CSASRDRDLETQYF
once,TRBJ2-1,TRBD2,TRBV29-1,TGCAGCGTTGAGCTTTCTAGCGGGGGGGCCTACAATGAGCAGTTCTTC,CSVELSSGGAYNEQFF